The 18 T cell receptor beta chains in this list originate from one sample, sequenced in a study of CD8 T cells in Susac syndrome. The authors reverse transcribed roughly 0.45 to 1 ug RNA with random hexamers. MiXCR, applied by TCRdb to the immunoSEQ multiplex PCR reads, yields one record per CDR3 protein. The sample contains 400,000 or so distinct CDR3 sequences, around 85% of which appear only once. Sequenced sample: CD8+ T cells from PBMCs. These receptors originate from a human donor with multiple sclerosis.

This rearrangement joins TRBV12-3 or TRBV12-4 to TRBJ2-1; D remains unclear. The CDR3 is 14 amino acids. V was clipped by 2 bases and J by 7 bases, with 12 bases between them. This chain's CDR3 is CASSLSDPGNEQFF. The CDR3 nucleotides read TGTGCCAGCAGTTTATCGGACCCCGGGAATGAGCAGTTCTTC.

The rearrangement uses TRBV4-1 and TRBJ2-7; 8 bases map to TRBD2. Germline assignment: CDR1 MGHRA and CDR2 YSYEKL. Trimming cost V 0 bases and J 4 bases; bases outside gene matches: 23. CDR3 length equals 21 residues. The CDR3 DNA reads as TGCGCCAGCAGCCAAGATCCCCAGGAGAGTAAACTAGCGGAGAGTTTTTACGAGCAGTACTTC. Its protein product is CASSQDPQESKLAESFYEQYF.

A single count supports this clonotype. As DNA, the CDR3 is TGTGCCAGCAGCCAGCAGGGCGAGATGACCTACGAGCAGTACTTC. This translates into CASSQQGEMTYEQYF. This rearrangement joins TRBV7-9 to TRBJ2-7; a weak D match, TRBD1 (5 bases). This CDR3 contains 15 residues. Trimming pared 5 bases from V and 2 bases from J, leaving 16 bases between. CDR1 SEHNR and CDR2 FQNEAQ come from the germline V gene (reference sequence).

Here the CDR3 reads CASSLGPGGGELFF. CDR3 DNA sequence: TGCGCCAGCAGCTTGGGGCCCGGTGGAGGGGAGCTGTTTTTT. The V gene is TRBV5-1, the J gene TRBJ2-2, with no clear D. The V gene lost 0 bases and the J gene lost 8 bases, with 11 bases spanning the gap. The CDR3 sequence is 14 residues long. Per the germline V gene, CDR1 is SGHRS and CDR2 is YFSETQ.

This chain uses TRBV28 with TRBJ2-7; 7 bases are shared with TRBD2. Germline CDR1 reads MDHEN; CDR2 reads SYDVKM. The CDR3 length is 15 residues. Trimming cost V 6 bases and J 3 bases; bases outside gene matches: 11. CDR3 loop: CASSPRGVIIYEQYF. The DNA for the CDR3 is TGTGCCAGCAGCCCCCGGGGGGTTATTATCTACGAGCAGTACTTC.

This sequence joins TRBV23-1 and TRBJ1-2, with no clear D. TRBV23-1 is noted as an ORF with a role that remains uncertain. CDR3 size: 14 residues. The V and J ends lost 10 bases and 4 bases respectively, with 19 bases between them. DNA of the CDR3: TGCGCCAAAAGAAAATCAGGACGGCTCTATGGCTACACCTTC. This encodes CAKRKSGRLYGYTF.

This sequence joins TRBV6-5 and TRBJ2-1; no reliable D call. V was trimmed by 2 bases and J by 2 bases, leaving 16 bases between them. The CDR3 covers 17 residues. Germline V gene sequence: CDR1 MNHEY, CDR2 SVGAGI. CDR3 sequence (DNA): TGTGCCAGCAGTTACGTCTTCAGTCTTGAAACCTACAATGAGCAGTTCTTC. It translates to CASSYVFSLETYNEQFF.

The chain is built from TRBV5-5 and TRBJ1-1; D is undetermined. Per germline, CDR1 SGHKS and CDR2 YYEKEE (reference sequence). Trimming removed 0 bases at V and 4 bases at J, with 10 bases between. CDR3 length: 14 residues. The CDR3 nucleotides are TGTGCCAGCAGCTTGGTGGGGTGGATCACTGAAGCTTTCTTT. Translation: CASSLVGWITEAFF. Full variable domain (remainder filled in from reference TRBV5-5 and TRBJ1-1): DAGVTQSPTHLIKTRGQQVTLRCSPISGHKSVSWYQQVLGQGPQFIFQYYEKEERGRGNFPDRFSARQFPNYSSELNVNALLLGDSALYLCASSLVGWITEAFFGQGTRLTVV.

This chain links TRBV11-2 with TRBJ2-7; 8 bases are a match to TRBD1. Germline V lookup: CDR1 SGHAT, CDR2 FQNNGV. V trimming: 5 bases; J trimming: 6 bases; junction bases outside the gene matches: 9. The CDR3 is made up of 14 amino acids. CDR3 protein: CASSRNIDRGEQYF. CDR3 bases: TGTGCCAGCAGCAGAAATATAGACAGGGGCGAGCAGTACTTC.

V gene TRBV12-3 or TRBV12-4 combines with J gene TRBJ2-7; D is unclear. This CDR3 comprises 15 residues. V lost 3 bases and J lost 0, with 12 bases in between. In DNA, the CDR3 is TGTGCCAGCAGTTTTAGTCCGGCAGACTCCTACGAGCAGTACTTC. Its translation is CASSFSPADSYEQYF.

The chain uses TRBV2 and TRBJ1-2; a possible D gene is TRBD1 (5 bases). Germline V gives CDR1 SNHLY, CDR2 FYNNEI. The CDR3 totals 15 residues. Deletions cut 8 bases from V and 2 bases from J, with 18 bases between. The chain's CDR3 is CASSSRTGQNYGYTF. The CDR3, as DNA: TGTGCCAGCTCTTCTAGGACGGGGCAAAACTATGGCTACACCTTC.

The gene calls are TRBV18 and TRBJ2-1, with 8 bases that match TRBD1. With 4 bases clipped from V and 10 bases from J, the junction kept 9 bases outside the gene matches. This CDR3 comprises 14 residues. CDR1 is KGHSH and CDR2 is LQKENI in the germline V gene. In nucleotides, the CDR3 is TGTGCCAGCTCACTTCGGACAGGGTTCGAAGAGCAGTTCTTC. It translates to CASSLRTGFEEQFF.

The chain combines TRBV3-1 with TRBJ2-7, with 10 bases that match TRBD2. This CDR3 contains 18 residues. With V trimmed by 0 bases and J by 0 bases, 8 bases remained unmatched. Germline CDR1 LGHDT, CDR2 YNNKEL (reference sequence). The CDR3 here is CASSQEGGLASSSYEQYF. For the CDR3, the DNA is TGTGCCAGCAGCCAAGAAGGGGGACTAGCGTCCAGCTCCTACGAGCAGTACTTC.

The genes are TRBV20-1 and TRBJ2-1; TRBD2 aligns across 12 bases. Losses at the gene ends were 6 bases for V and 4 bases for J; bases not matched to a gene: 7. Germline loops: CDR1 DFQATT, CDR2 SNEGSKA (reference sequence). This CDR3 comprises 15 residues. CDR3: CSAPSGLAGYNEQFF. The CDR3 DNA is TGCAGTGCCCCATCGGGACTAGCGGGTTACAATGAGCAGTTCTTC.

This clonotype was recorded only once. The V call is TRBV29-1, the J call TRBJ2-7, with 9 bases lining up with TRBD1. The V gene's germline CDR1 is SQVTM and CDR2 ANQGSEA. V lost 3 bases and J lost 5; bases outside the gene matches: 5. The CDR3 is 13 amino acids. CDR3 in amino acids: CSVDLGQGNEQYF. The CDR3 bases are TGCAGCGTTGATCTCGGACAGGGGAACGAGCAGTACTTC.

The chain employs TRBV4-1 and TRBJ2-3; D ambiguous. CDR1 is MGHRA and CDR2 is YSYEKL in the germline V gene. The CDR3 sequence is 14 residues long. V lost 1 base and J lost 2, with 7 bases in between. The CDR3 DNA reads as TGCGCCAGCAGCCAAGGCGGCGCCACAGATACGCAGTATTTT. Translating it yields CASSQGGATDTQYF.

The rearrangement links TRBV7-9 to TRBJ1-1; weak D call: TRBD1 (5 bases). V was clipped by 4 bases and J by 0 bases, with 18 bases between them. Germline CDR1 is SEHNR and CDR2 is FQNEAQ (reference sequence). The length of the CDR3 is 17 residues. CDR3 sequence: CASSSPRGSRVNTEAFF. The CDR3 nucleotides are TGTGCCAGCAGCTCCCCAAGGGGATCAAGGGTGAACACTGAAGCTTTCTTT.

Notes on this clonotype: One end of the junction is discordant with germline, which a read error may explain. The chain employs TRBV5-1 and TRBJ1-1; D perhaps matches TRBD1 (5 bases). Germline V gene lookup returns CDR1 SGHRS and CDR2 YFSETQ. The CDR3 is 14 amino acids. The DNA of the CDR3 is TGTGCCAGCAGCTTAGGGGACGGGAACACTGAAGCTTTCTTT. This codes for CASSLGDGNTEAFF.